This T cell receptor (beta chain) stems from a study of long-term antiretroviral therapy in people with HIV. immunoSEQ v3.0 was run at survey level. Researchers set sequencing to target roughly 40,000-50,000 T-cell genomes per sample. Produced via immunoSEQ multiplex PCR; TCRdb's table is partial and in-frame only. The table records just over 15,000 clones, roughly 80% of them present only once. This clone has just a few counts. There are 15 residues in the CDR3. The J segment lost 0 bases and the V segment lost 5 bases, leaving 4 bases of the junction unmatched. Germline values: CDR1 PRHDT, CDR2 FYEKMQ (reference sequence). Each HIV participant was treated in the United States. Before they underwent DNA extraction, samples held roughly 0.95-11 million cryopreserved PBMC.

The origin of this receptor is a man aged 40-49 years with HIV. This rearrangement joins TRBV13 to TRBJ1-3; 7 bases are shared with TRBD1. This sample comprised unsorted PBMCs, obtained just before starting antiretroviral therapy. CDR3 nucleotides: TGTGCCAGCAGCCGGGACAGCAGCTCTGGAAACACCATATATTTT. It yields the protein CASSRDSSSGNTIYF.